This T cell receptor (beta chain) was identified in a study of cytomegalovirus exposure and HLA in healthy donors. This CDR3 region has 14 residues. Trimming took off 5 bases at V and 4 bases at J, with 11 bases between the two ends. Germline assignment: CDR1 PRHDT and CDR2 FYEKMQ (reference sequence). Vbeta (60) and Jbeta (13) primers were used in the PCR. Produced via immunoSEQ multiplex PCR; TCRdb's table is partial and in-frame only. The sample consists of around 190,000 clones, roughly 77% of them appearing once. The TCR sequence derives from a woman aged 45-65 years in good health and CMV-seronegative. The rearrangement uses TRBV13 and TRBJ2-2; D is perhaps TRBD1 (5 bases). Sequencing used PBMCs. CDR3 in amino acids: CASSPRRGTGELFF. In nucleotides, the CDR3 is TGTGCCAGCAGCCCCCGTAGGGGCACCGGGGAGCTGTTTTTT.